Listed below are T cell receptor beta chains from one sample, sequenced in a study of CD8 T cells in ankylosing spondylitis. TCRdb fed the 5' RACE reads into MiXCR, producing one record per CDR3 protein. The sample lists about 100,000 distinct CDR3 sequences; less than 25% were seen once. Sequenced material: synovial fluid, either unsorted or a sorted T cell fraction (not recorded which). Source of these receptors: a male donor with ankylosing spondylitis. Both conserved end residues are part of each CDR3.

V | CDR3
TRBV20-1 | CSASPGEGRGYTF
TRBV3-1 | CASSFGLYQETQYF
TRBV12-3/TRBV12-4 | CASSPTSGRTGELFF
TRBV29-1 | CSVEGTGGAFQQYF
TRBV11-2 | CASRLNRAAFF
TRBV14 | CASSQGSGPGYEQFF
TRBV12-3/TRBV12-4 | CASSSPDGYEQYF
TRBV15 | CATSRDGGWVGNEQFF
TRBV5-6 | CASSPRDRGSEYF
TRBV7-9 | CASSSSQGYTGELFF
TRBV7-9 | CASSLWRQGMDEQYF
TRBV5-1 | CASRPLGSGYTF
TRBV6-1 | CASSERPLSFATNEKLFF
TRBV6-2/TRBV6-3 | CASSSTGGMTEAFF
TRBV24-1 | CATSDGPSGRAYNEQFF
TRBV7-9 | CASSLAIGSTDIQYF
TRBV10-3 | CGSAGTTYEQYF